Following are 5 T cell receptor beta chains from one sample sequenced in a study of radiotherapy plus CTLA-4 blockade in lung cancer. Clones were read by immunoSEQ multiplex PCR, and TCRdb kept only the in-frame ones, dropping some. The data show over 75,000 clones, about four fifths seen once. This specimen consisted of peripheral blood, obtained from a patient treated with radiotherapy plus ipilimumab. Receptors were obtained from a human donor with non-small cell lung cancer who had stable disease on radiotherapy plus ipilimumab.

Turning to this clone: A read error may account for a junction end that differs from germline. The genes are TRBV29-1 and TRBJ2-1; no definite D call. Per germline, CDR1 SQVTM and CDR2 ANQGSEA. CDR3 length: 8 amino acids. CDR3 nucleotide sequence: TGCAGCGTTGAAGATCGTCTCTTC. This codes for CSVEDRLF.

The chain uses TRBV27 and TRBJ1-5; a weak D match, TRBD1 (5 bases). The V end lost 4 bases, the J end lost 6 bases, and 13 bases lay between the germline ends. This CDR3 spans 14 amino acids. Germline V gene sequence: CDR1 MNHEY, CDR2 SMNVEV (reference sequence). In DNA form, the CDR3 reads TGTGCCAGCAGTTCCCAGGGAATGGGTCAGCCCCAGCATTTT. It codes for CASSSQGMGQPQHF.

The gene calls are TRBV6-1 and TRBJ1-2, with 11 bases fitting TRBD1. The V gene's germline CDR1 is MNHNS and CDR2 SASEGT. The CDR3 extends over 15 amino acids. V was clipped by 5 bases and J by 3 bases; unmatched bases: 5. The CDR3 is CASSSRTGGYYGYTF. CDR3 bases: TGTGCCAGCAGTTCACGGACAGGGGGCTACTATGGCTACACCTTC.

This sequence joins TRBV4-2 and TRBJ1-6; the D gene is possibly TRBD1 (5 bases). V lost 1 base, J lost 7 bases, and 8 bases lay in between. Per germline, CDR1 LGHNA and CDR2 YNFKEQ. CDR3 length: 14 amino acids. The CDR3 sequence is CASSQGRQNSPLHF. The CDR3 region has the DNA TGTGCCAGCAGCCAAGGCAGACAGAATTCACCCCTCCACTTT.

This sequence joins TRBV28 and TRBJ2-5; 8 nucleotides match TRBD2. The V gene end was trimmed by 8 bases and the J gene end by 2 bases; junction bases not matched to a gene: 4. This CDR3 is 13 amino acids long. Germline assignment: CDR1 MDHEN and CDR2 SYDVKM. CDR3 protein: CASESGGQETQYF. CDR3 nucleotide sequence: TGTGCCAGCGAAAGCGGGGGACAAGAGACCCAGTACTTC.